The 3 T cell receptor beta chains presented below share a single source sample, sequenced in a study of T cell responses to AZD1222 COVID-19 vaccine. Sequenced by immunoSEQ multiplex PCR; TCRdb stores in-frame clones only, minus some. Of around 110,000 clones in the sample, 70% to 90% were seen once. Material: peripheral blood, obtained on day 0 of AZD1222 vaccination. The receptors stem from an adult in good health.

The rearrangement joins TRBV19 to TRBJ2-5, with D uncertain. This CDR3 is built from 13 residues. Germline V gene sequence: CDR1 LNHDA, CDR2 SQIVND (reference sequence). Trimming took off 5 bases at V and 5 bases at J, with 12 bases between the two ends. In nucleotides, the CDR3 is TGTGCCAGTAGTCAATTACACGGGGAGACCCAGTACTTC. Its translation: CASSQLHGETQYF.

CDR3 bases: TGTGCCAGTAGTTCACTGGGACTAGCGGGGGGTTCCCGACTCCACAATGAGCAGTTCTTC. It translates to CASSSLGLAGGSRLHNEQFF. The rearrangement uses TRBV19 and TRBJ2-1; 15 positions match TRBD2. Germline-derived CDR1 and CDR2 are LNHDA and SQIVND (reference sequence). The length of the CDR3 is 20 residues. The V gene end was trimmed by 5 bases and the J gene end by 5 bases; junction bases not matched to a gene: 16.

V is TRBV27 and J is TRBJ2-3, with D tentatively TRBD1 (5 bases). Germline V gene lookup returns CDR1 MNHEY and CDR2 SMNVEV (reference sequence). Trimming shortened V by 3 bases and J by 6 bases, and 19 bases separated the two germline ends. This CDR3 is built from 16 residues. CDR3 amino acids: CASSFTPRAHRDTQYF. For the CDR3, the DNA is TGTGCCAGCAGTTTCACCCCCAGGGCCCACCGCGATACGCAGTATTTT.